This T cell receptor (beta chain) was observed in a study of shared clonotypes between healthy human individuals. This clone was detected once. This table comes from immunoSEQ multiplex PCR, and its TCRdb copy is limited to in-frame clones, with some not included. The sample lists 2 million to 3 million clones, more than 90% seen once, with roughly 0.13% in the top ten. The CDR3 sequence is 15 residues long. With 6 bases clipped from V and 4 bases from J, the junction kept 11 bases outside the gene matches. Per germline, CDR1 SGHTA and CDR2 FQGNSA. Sequenced: naive CD4+ T cells sorted from blood. Subset indicated: CD45RA+ positively selected. The clonotype comes from a man between 18 and 35 years old in good health. The genes are TRBV7-2 and TRBJ1-2; 7 positions match TRBD1. CDR3 DNA sequence: TGTGCCAGCAGGATGGGCCAGACAGGGTCCTATGGCTACACCTTC. It codes for CASRMGQTGSYGYTF.